This T cell receptor beta chain stems from a study of human T cells and chemical hapten exposure. TCRdb re-called the RACE reads through MiXCR, storing one row per CDR3 protein. The sample holds some 400,000 distinct CDR3 sequences, more than 4.5% seen once. Stated time point: patch test 1, 2 weeks after DPC sensitization. Stated treatment: therapeutic diphenylcyclopropenone sensitization with weekly scalp DPC. Blood draws came before every patch-test application. Non-pregnant alopecia patients aged 18 to 70, suitable for DPC therapy. This clonotype was seen ten or more times. Antigen: not known. Study observations and caveats: Expanded TCR counts at PT1 were positively correlated with the patch test score. DPC sensitization did not alter TCRs above 1 in 1000 frequency.

This CDR3 comprises 15 residues. V was pared by 7 bases and J by 7 bases, with 9 bases of the junction left unmatched. Germline-derived CDR1 and CDR2 are SEHNR and FQNEAQ (reference sequence). This chain joins TRBV7-9 and TRBJ1-6; 8 bases fit TRBD1. The sequences come from whole blood, collected in connection with sensitization to the hapten diphenylcyclopropenone (DPC). This TCR was recovered from a woman aged 45-65 years with alopecia areata. Some clones in this sample may be carry-over from other donors' samples. The CDR3 coding sequence is TGTGCCAGCACCCCCTCGCAGGGGGCGAATTCACCCCTCCACTTT. It codes for CASTPSQGANSPLHF.